These 22 T cell receptor beta chains came from one sample sequenced in a study of tumor and adjacent non-tumor tissue in lung cancer. A modified ARM-PCR protocol with three rounds of nested PCR amplified TCRbeta. TCRdb fed the multiplex PCR reads into MiXCR, producing one record per CDR3 protein. The table has 85,000 to 100,000 distinct CDR3 sequences, less than 80% seen once. RNA was extracted from bulk tissue without any cell sorting. Sequences were obtained from lung tumor tissue. The receptors were sampled from a man between 60 and 70 years old with non-small cell lung cancer.

This clonotype was detected many times. A read error is possible here, since a much larger clone lies one base away. The chain has TRBV4-2 and TRBJ2-5, with D possibly being TRBD2 (5 bases). The germline gives CDR1 LGHNA, CDR2 YNFKEQ. The CDR3 has 14 amino acids. CDR3 DNA: TGTGCCAGCAGCCAAGGAGGGAGTATGGAGACCCGGTACTTC. Its protein is CASSQGGSMETRYF.

On this clonotype: The junction differs from germline at one of its ends, possibly a read error. The chain carries TRBV11-2 and TRBJ2-1; 8 positions match TRBD2. CDR1 and CDR2 from the germline V gene are SGHAT and FQNNGV. The CDR3 covers 15 residues. In DNA form, the CDR3 reads TGTGCAAGCAGCTCGCAAACTAGCGGCTACAATGAGCAATTCTTC. Protein: CASSSQTSGYNEQFF.

Concerning this clonotype itself: In this CDR3 the conserved last residue, phenylalanine or tryptophan, is missing, so a read error is likely. The chain joins TRBV6-2 or TRBV6-3 to TRBJ1-6, with D unclear. The CDR3 sequence is 14 residues long. Germline CDR1 and CDR2: MNHEY and SVGEGT. The CDR3 DNA reads as TGTGCTAGCAGTTTCGTACAGCATAATTCACCCCTCCACTCT. Its translation is CASSFVQHNSPLHS.

As concerns this clonotype: The final CDR3 position lacks the conserved phenylalanine or tryptophan, pointing to a likely read error. This sequence joins TRBV11-2 and TRBJ1-2, with 8 bases fitting TRBD1. Germline V lookup: CDR1 SGHAT, CDR2 FQNNGV. This CDR3 is built from 13 residues. The CDR3 DNA is TGTGCCAGCAGCCCAGGGGGCGACTATGACTACACCATC. It encodes CASSPGGDYDYTI.

DNA for the CDR3: TGCGCCAGCAGCCCTTGGGCAGACTGGGGAACCTACGAGCAGTACTTC. It codes for CASSPWADWGTYEQYF. The chain is built from TRBV5-1 and TRBJ2-7, with D unclear. Per the germline V gene, CDR1 is SGHRS and CDR2 is YFSETQ. The V end lost 4 bases, the J end lost 2 bases, and 19 bases lay between the germline ends. This CDR3 is built from 16 residues.

In regard to this clonotype: A read error is possible here, since a much larger clone lies one base away. The rearrangement links TRBV5-1 to TRBJ2-2; D may be TRBD1 (7 bases). The CDR3 is 13 amino acids. Trimming removed 5 bases at V and 9 bases at J, with 14 bases between. CDR1 and CDR2 from the germline V gene are SGHRS and YFSETQ. The CDR3 DNA sequence: TGCGCCAGCAGGGCGGAGGGGGCCTGGGAGCTGTTTTTT. This translates into CASRAEGAWELFF.

A note on this clonotype: A read error may produce the germline difference seen at one junction end. This chain uses TRBV6-2 or TRBV6-3 with TRBJ2-2, with TRBD2 matching over 9 bases. The germline V gene has CDR1 MNHEY and CDR2 SVGEGT. This CDR3 region has 15 residues. The CDR3 DNA sequence: TGTGTCAGCAGTTACGGTAGCGGGAGTACCGGGGAGCTCTTTTTT. Its translation is CVSSYGSGSTGELFF.

This clonotype was detected a few times. The rearrangement uses TRBV7-6 and TRBJ2-7; the match to TRBD1 covers 7 bases. The junction had 13 bases not matched to a gene; V was cut back by 1 base and J by 4 bases. The CDR3 totals 17 residues. The germline CDR1 and CDR2 sequences are SGHVS and FNYEAQ. The DNA for the CDR3 is TGTGCCAGCAGCTTAGGCAAACCGGGACAGATATCTTACGAGCAGTACTTC. As protein: CASSLGKPGQISYEQYF.

Notes on this clonotype: Because it lacks the conserved phenylalanine or tryptophan at the end, this CDR3 is likely a read error. This chain links TRBV29-1 with TRBJ2-7; 8 bases match TRBD1. This CDR3 comprises 14 residues. In germline, CDR1 is SQVTM, CDR2 ANQGSEA. J gave up 6 bases and V 5 bases, and 12 bases lay outside the gene matches. The CDR3 loop reads CSVQSIRGPSEQYL. CDR3 nucleotides: TGCAGCGTTCAGAGCATCAGGGGGCCCTCCGAGCAGTACTTG.

The chain uses TRBV12-3 or TRBV12-4 and TRBJ1-6, with D uncertain. V dropped 5 bases and J dropped 6 bases, with 8 bases sitting between them. The CDR3 is 13 amino acids. The CDR3 DNA reads TGTGCCAGCAGTCGCGCCTCTAATTCACCCCTCCACTTT. Encoded protein: CASSRASNSPLHF.

Notes on this clonotype: Its ends do not fully match the called genes, so a read error is possible. The V gene is TRBV6-2 or TRBV6-3, the J gene TRBJ2-7; D unresolved. The length of the CDR3 is 12 residues. Germline-derived CDR1 and CDR2 are MNHEY and SVGEGT. The CDR3 loop is CACSRIAYEQYF. The CDR3 coding sequence is TGTGCCTGCAGCCGGATAGCCTACGAGCAGTACTTC.

With respect to this clonotype: This clone may be a read error of a much larger clone one base away. The J gene is TRBJ2-1, the V gene TRBV4-3; D not certain. This CDR3 has 14 amino acids. Germline-derived CDR1 and CDR2 are LGHNA and YSLEER. V lost 4 bases, J lost 4 bases, and 11 bases lay in between. The CDR3 here is CASSRDLPYNEQFF. The DNA of the CDR3 is TGCGCCAGCAGCCGAGATCTGCCGTACAATGAGCAGTTCTTC.

The chain joins TRBV4-1 to TRBJ2-7, with D unclear. Deletions cut 2 bases from V and 3 bases from J, with 17 bases between. This CDR3 comprises 16 residues. CDR1 is MGHRA, CDR2 YSYEKL, per germline. The DNA for the CDR3 is TGCGCCAGCAGCCAATATCATTCCAGGACGCACTACGAGCAGTACTTC. It translates to CASSQYHSRTHYEQYF.

The gene calls are TRBV29-1 and TRBJ2-5; 7 bases are shared with TRBD1. The germline V gene has CDR1 SQVTM and CDR2 ANQGSEA. This CDR3 is built from 15 residues. J was trimmed by 5 bases and V by 3 bases; bases with no gene match: 12. The DNA of the CDR3 is TGCAGCGTTGAGGGCGACAGGGCTAGGAGTGAGACCCAGTACTTC. It is translated as CSVEGDRARSETQYF.

CDR3 loop: CTVKPVLAKNIQYF. The CDR3 nucleotides read TGCACCGTCAAGCCGGTCCTTGCCAAAAACATTCAGTACTTC. This chain links TRBV29-1 with TRBJ2-4; D unclear. Germline CDR1 reads SQVTM; CDR2 reads ANQGSEA. The CDR3 has 14 residues.

With regard to this clonotype: A much larger clone differs by one base, so this may be a read error. The chain joins TRBV7-9 to TRBJ2-7; tentative D call: TRBD1 (5 bases). The CDR3 sequence is 12 residues long. V lost 4 bases and J 8 bases, leaving 12 bases between the germline ends. Germline CDR1 SEHNR, CDR2 FQNEAQ (reference sequence). CDR3 DNA: TGTGCCAGCAGCTCGGACACTTACAAGCAGTACTTC. It specifies CASSSDTYKQYF. The whole variable domain, remainder taken from reference TRBV7-9 and TRBJ2-7, is DTGVSQNPRHKITKRGQNVTFRCDPISEHNRLYWYRQTLGQGPEFLTYFQNEAQLEKSRLLSDRFSAERPKGSFSTLEIQRTEQGDSAMYLCASSSDTYKQYFGPGTRLTVT.

Remarks on this clonotype: The junction differs from germline at one of its ends, possibly a read error. CDR3 in DNA: TGTGCCAGCAAAATCAGGGTAGGGATGACTGGAGCTTTCTTT. This gives the protein CASKIRVGMTGAFF. This rearrangement joins TRBV12-3 or TRBV12-4 to TRBJ1-1, with D perhaps matching TRBD1 (5 bases). The CDR3 has 14 amino acids.

Remarks on this clonotype: The junction departs from germline at one end; a sequencing error may be responsible. The gene calls are TRBV7-8 and TRBJ2-2, with 8 bases matching TRBD2. The CDR3 covers 16 residues. Germline loops: CDR1 SGHVS, CDR2 FQNEAQ. The CDR3 region has the DNA TGTGCCAGCAGCTTAGAGTTAGCGGGGCTCACCGTGGAGCTGTTTTTT. It codes for CASSLELAGLTVELFF.

This clonotype has more than one count but fewer than ten. The CDR3 DNA sequence: TGTGCCAGCAGCACCGGGACAGGGTGGCAAGAGACCCAGTACTTC. This encodes CASSTGTGWQETQYF. The chain combines TRBV28 with TRBJ2-5; 9 bases map to TRBD1. The CDR3 is 15 amino acids. Germline V gene sequence: CDR1 MDHEN, CDR2 SYDVKM. With V trimmed by 6 bases and J by 2 bases, 7 bases remained unmatched.

The genes are TRBV28 and TRBJ2-1; tentative D call: TRBD2 (6 bases). V was shortened by 4 bases and J by 2 bases, with 15 bases between the two germline ends. CDR1 is MDHEN, CDR2 SYDVKM, per germline. This CDR3 region has 16 residues. CDR3 sequence: CASSSPVGGTYNEQFF. CDR3 DNA sequence: TGTGCCAGCAGTTCTCCAGTCGGGGGTACCTACAATGAGCAGTTCTTC. The variable domain in full, with the rest retrieved from reference TRBV28 and TRBJ2-1, is DVKVTQSSRYLVKRTGEKVFLECVQDMDHENMFWYRQDPGLGLRLIYFSYDVKMKEKGDIPEGYSVSREKKERFSLILESASTNQTSMYLCASSSPVGGTYNEQFFGPGTRLTVL.

A remark on this clonotype: Relative to the germline gene, one junction end is altered; a read error may explain this. V and J are TRBV12-3 or TRBV12-4 and TRBJ2-3; D not certain. This CDR3 comprises 12 residues. The CDR3 DNA follows: TGTGCCAGCGGACCACGCACAGATACTCAGTATTTT. Its translation is CASGPRTDTQYF.

In this sample, this clonotype turned up a few times. The rearrangement links TRBV11-2 to TRBJ2-3, with D possibly matching TRBD2 (6 bases). Germline V gene data show CDR1 as SGHAT and CDR2 as FQNNGV. Between the trimmed V and J ends, which lost 3 bases and 7 bases, there was a span of 17 bases. CDR3 length: 15 amino acids. The CDR3 reads CASSFESGGRNTQYF. In DNA, the CDR3 is TGTGCCAGCAGCTTTGAAAGTGGGGGGAGAAATACGCAGTATTTT.